The 32 T cell receptor beta chains presented below share a single source sample, sequenced in a study of CD8 T cells in ankylosing spondylitis. Findings of the study overall: Seemingly distinctive of ankylosing spondylitis blood was a TCR beta motif formed by eight highly homologous variants.

TCRdb called the 5' RACE reads again in MiXCR, with one record for every CDR3 protein. The sample has 700,000 to 850,000 distinct CDR3 sequences; 10% to 15% are singletons. These receptors are not linked to any known antigen. Sequences were obtained from blood, either unsorted or a sorted T cell fraction (not recorded which). The source of these receptors is a male donor with ankylosing spondylitis.

The V call is TRBV7-3, the J call TRBJ2-7; maybe TRBD1 (6 bases). The ends were cut back, 5 bases at V and 1 base at J, with 12 bases in the middle. CDR1 SGHTA and CDR2 FQGTGA come from the germline V gene. The CDR3 spans 14 residues. The CDR3 coding sequence is TGTGCCAGCAGCGCAACAGGGAGATCCTACGAGCAGTACTTC. Translation: CASSATGRSYEQYF.

This chain connects TRBV20-1 to TRBJ2-7; 13 nucleotides match TRBD2. Trimming removed 5 bases from V and 4 bases from J; junction bases left unmatched: 5. Germline assignment: CDR1 DFQATT and CDR2 SNEGSKA (reference sequence). The CDR3 consists of 14 residues. CDR3 sequence (DNA): TGCAGTGCTGCCCGACTAGCGGGAGGTTACGAGCAGTACTTC. Translation: CSAARLAGGYEQYF.

This clonotype was counted a few times. This chain links TRBV14 with TRBJ2-1, with D perhaps TRBD2 (5 bases). The ends were cut back, 4 bases at V and 6 bases at J, with 19 bases in the middle. CDR1 is SGHDN and CDR2 is FVKESK in the germline V gene. This CDR3 region has 16 residues. CDR3 protein: CASSPLGRREGNEQFF. CDR3 nucleotide sequence: TGTGCCAGCAGCCCTCTGGGGAGAAGAGAGGGCAATGAGCAGTTCTTC.

This clonotype was seen at least ten times. J is TRBJ1-1 and V is TRBV20-1; 8 nucleotides match TRBD1. This CDR3 comprises 13 residues. V gave up 6 bases and J gave up 1 base; unmatched junction bases: 4. The germline V gene has CDR1 DFQATT and CDR2 SNEGSKA (reference sequence). The CDR3 sequence is CSAWTGRNTEAFF. CDR3 nucleotide sequence: TGCAGTGCCTGGACAGGGAGGAACACTGAAGCTTTCTTT.

The V and J genes are TRBV6-1 and TRBJ1-1, with 8 bases that match TRBD1. The germline V gene has CDR1 MNHNS and CDR2 SASEGT. The length of the CDR3 is 14 residues. V was pared by 9 bases and J by 0 bases, with 6 bases of the junction left unmatched. The DNA of the CDR3 is TGTGCCAGTCGGGACAGGTTCATGAACACTGAAGCTTTCTTT. This sequence encodes CASRDRFMNTEAFF.

This clonotype was counted many times. This chain links TRBV5-1 with TRBJ2-3; possible D gene TRBD2, 6 bases. Germline V CDR1 and CDR2: SGHRS, YFSETQ. The CDR3 covers 13 residues. The V end was cut by 0 bases, the J end by 7 bases, with 9 bases between. As DNA, the CDR3 is TGCGCCAGCAGCTTGGAGGGACTTAATACGCAGTATTTT. It specifies CASSLEGLNTQYF.

This clonotype was seen a few times. The chain links TRBV28 to TRBJ2-3; perhaps TRBD2 as D (7 bases). This CDR3 has 18 residues. The V end was cut by 5 bases, the J end by 0 bases, with 21 bases between. Germline V gene sequence: CDR1 MDHEN, CDR2 SYDVKM. CDR3 nucleotides: TGTGCCAGCAGTCCCGGGGGGACAAGACGTCTTAGCACAGATACGCAGTATTTT. This encodes CASSPGGTRRLSTDTQYF.

The chain combines TRBV5-1 with TRBJ1-1, with 10 bases aligning to TRBD1. V lost 4 bases, J lost 4 bases, and 7 bases stayed unmatched. This CDR3 has 15 amino acids. Germline V gives CDR1 SGHRS, CDR2 YFSETQ. The CDR3 spells CASSGWTGGGTEAFF. Here the CDR3 DNA reads TGCGCCAGCAGCGGTTGGACAGGGGGAGGCACTGAAGCTTTCTTT.

The rearrangement uses TRBV20-1 and TRBJ2-1, with a possible D match to TRBD2 (5 bases). V lost 6 bases and J 7 bases, leaving 19 bases between the germline ends. The germline V gene encodes CDR1 DFQATT and CDR2 SNEGSKA (reference sequence). CDR3 size: 14 residues. For the CDR3, the DNA is TGCAGTGCCAAGTCGAGCAGAGGGCGAAATGAGCAGTTCTTC. It specifies CSAKSSRGRNEQFF.

There are many counts of this clonotype. The chain uses TRBV29-1 and TRBJ1-1; TRBD1 might be the D (5 bases). Germline CDR1 reads SQVTM; CDR2 reads ANQGSEA. The CDR3 sequence is 15 residues long. Trimming shortened V by 5 bases and J by 1 base, and 17 bases separated the two germline ends. CDR3 sequence reads: CSVRGAAAGNTEAFF. DNA for the CDR3: TGCAGCGTTCGAGGGGCAGCAGCAGGGAACACTGAAGCTTTCTTT. Full variable domain (rest looked up from reference TRBV29-1 and TRBJ1-1): SAVISQKPSRDICQRGTSLTIQCQVDSQVTMMFWYRQQPGQSLTLIATANQGSEATYESGFVIDKFPISRPNLTFSTLTVSNMSPEDSSIYLCSVRGAAAGNTEAFFGQGTRLTVV.

This clonotype has more than one count but fewer than ten. V usage is TRBV2 and J usage is TRBJ2-3; 7 bases line up with TRBD1. CDR1 and CDR2 from the germline V gene are SNHLY and FYNNEI. Losses at the gene ends were 7 bases for V and 2 bases for J; bases not matched to a gene: 6. The CDR3 length is 14 residues. The CDR3 protein is CASKQGSYTDTQYF. In DNA, the CDR3 is TGTGCCAGCAAACAGGGGTCTTACACAGATACGCAGTATTTT. The full variable domain, its missing parts supplied by reference TRBV2 and TRBJ2-3, is EPEVTQTPSHQVTQMGQEVILRCVPISNHLYFYWYRQILGQKVEFLVSFYNNEISEKSEIFDDQFSVERPDGSNFTLKIRSTKLEDSAMYFCASKQGSYTDTQYFGPGTRLTVL.

This clonotype was counted many times. One junction end does not reproduce the germline sequence, and a read error may be involved. The chain uses TRBV18 and TRBJ1-5; D not certain. Germline CDR1 is KGHSH and CDR2 is LQKENI. This CDR3 has 13 amino acids. The CDR3 is CASSPYSNQPQHF. The CDR3 DNA reads as TGCGCCAGCAGCCCCTATAGCAATCAGCCCCAGCATTTT.

The chain is built from TRBV30 and TRBJ2-4; D call uncertain. Trimming removed 3 bases at V and 8 bases at J, with 14 bases between. CDR3 length: 13 residues. Germline V gives CDR1 GTSNPN, CDR2 SVGIG (reference sequence). For the CDR3, the DNA is TGTGCCTGGAGACAGTTTTCGTCGGACATTCAGTACTTC. It codes for CAWRQFSSDIQYF.

This clonotype appeared a few times. This rearrangement joins TRBV6-5 to TRBJ2-7; 7 positions match TRBD2. Germline lookup yields CDR1 MNHEY and CDR2 SVGAGI. Germline trimming cut 4 bases from V and 2 bases from J; bases unmatched to any gene: 11. This CDR3 is built from 16 residues. The CDR3 is CASSLSLGGVTYEQYF. As DNA, the CDR3 is TGTGCCAGCAGTTTGTCTCTGGGAGGGGTCACCTACGAGCAGTACTTC.

This clonotype was detected only a few times. This chain joins TRBV6-2 or TRBV6-3 and TRBJ2-7; D perhaps matches TRBD1 (5 bases). Looked up from germline, CDR1 is MNHEY and CDR2 is SVGEGT. The CDR3 extends over 15 amino acids. Deletions cut 5 bases from V and 0 bases from J, with 14 bases between. CDR3: CASSTRQTYSYEQYF. In nucleotides, the CDR3 is TGTGCCAGCAGTACAAGACAGACTTACTCCTACGAGCAGTACTTC.

The CDR3 nucleotides are TGTGCCAGCAGCCAAGACTCTCGATTGTTCGGGGCCCAGTACTTC. Its translation: CASSQDSRLFGAQYF. This chain uses TRBV14 with TRBJ2-5; tentatively, D is TRBD2 (5 bases). Germline assignment: CDR1 SGHDN and CDR2 FVKESK. V was shortened by 0 bases and J by 9 bases, with 17 bases between the two germline ends. The CDR3 is made up of 15 amino acids.

This chain's CDR3 is CSARDLPRNTIYF. Here the CDR3 DNA reads TGCAGTGCTAGGGACCTACCGAGAAACACCATATATTTT. J is TRBJ1-3 and V is TRBV20-1; D is unclear. V dropped 3 bases and J dropped 5 bases, with 11 bases sitting between them. The CDR3 consists of 13 residues. Per the germline V gene, CDR1 is DFQATT and CDR2 is SNEGSKA (reference sequence).

This clonotype has more than one count but fewer than ten. V is TRBV2 and J is TRBJ1-5, with 7 nucleotides matching TRBD1. J was trimmed by 11 bases and V by 4 bases; bases with no gene match: 11. The CDR3 covers 14 residues. CDR1 and CDR2 (germline): SNHLY, FYNNEI. For the CDR3, the DNA is TGTGCCAGCAGTGTTCAGACAGGGACGCAAGCCCAGCATTTT. It codes for CASSVQTGTQAQHF.

The sample holds a few counts of this clonotype. The gene calls are TRBV20-1 and TRBJ2-2; 8 bases map to TRBD1. The CDR3 totals 16 residues. Germline V gene sequence: CDR1 DFQATT, CDR2 SNEGSKA (reference sequence). Trimming cost V 5 bases and J 4 bases; bases outside gene matches: 12. The CDR3 bases are TGCAGTGCTGCCGGCCTCCAGGGGGCGGGCACCGGGGAGCTGTTTTTT. It specifies CSAAGLQGAGTGELFF.

This clonotype was seen a few times. The V gene is TRBV20-1, the J gene TRBJ2-5, with D hard to call. Trimming pared 0 bases from V and 3 bases from J, leaving 8 bases between. CDR3 length equals 13 residues. Germline V gives CDR1 DFQATT, CDR2 SNEGSKA (reference sequence). The CDR3 region is CSARDPIKETQYF. The CDR3 DNA is TGCAGTGCTAGAGATCCGATTAAAGAGACCCAGTACTTC.

This chain links TRBV20-1 with TRBJ2-7; 8 bases are shared with TRBD2. Germline-derived CDR1 and CDR2 are DFQATT and SNEGSKA (reference sequence). Trimming at V came to 4 bases and at J to 7 bases, leaving 9 bases not matched to a gene. The CDR3 is 13 residues long. CDR3 protein: CSAIRGRRGEQYF. CDR3 DNA sequence: TGCAGTGCTATTCGCGGGAGGCGAGGGGAGCAGTACTTC.

This clonotype showed up just a few times. This chain links TRBV20-1 with TRBJ2-5; possibly TRBD1 for D (6 bases). CDR1 DFQATT and CDR2 SNEGSKA come from the germline V gene (reference sequence). The CDR3 is made up of 13 amino acids. Trimming removed 4 bases at V and 5 bases at J, with 14 bases between. The CDR3, as DNA: TGCAGTGCTAACTACGGGACAACGGAGACCCAGTACTTC. Amino acid sequence: CSANYGTTETQYF.

This clonotype was counted only a few times. V and J are TRBV20-1 and TRBJ1-3; D is ambiguous. CDR1 DFQATT and CDR2 SNEGSKA come from the germline V gene (reference sequence). V was cut by 3 bases and J by 11 bases, with 11 bases left in between. The CDR3 has 11 amino acids. CDR3 coding DNA: TGCAGTGCTAGGGGTCCGCATGCCATATATTTT. Translating it yields CSARGPHAIYF.

V usage is TRBV27 and J usage is TRBJ1-1; no reliable D call. The ends were cut back, 2 bases at V and 0 bases at J, with 13 bases in the middle. Germline V gene sequence: CDR1 MNHEY, CDR2 SMNVEV (reference sequence). This CDR3 is 16 amino acids long. CDR3 loop: CASSLGARFMNTEAFF. The CDR3 DNA sequence: TGTGCCAGCAGTTTAGGTGCCAGATTTATGAACACTGAAGCTTTCTTT.

The V and J genes are TRBV6-5 and TRBJ1-2; 7 bases fit TRBD1. Germline V CDR1 and CDR2: MNHEY, SVGAGI. The CDR3 sequence is 15 residues long. V lost 0 bases to trimming and J lost 4 bases; unmatched junction nucleotides: 5. DNA for the CDR3: TGTGCCAGCAGTTACTCCGGGACAGACTCCTATGGCTACACCTTC. Translated: CASSYSGTDSYGYTF.

Only a few counts were recorded for this clonotype. The chain links TRBV20-1 to TRBJ2-3; 8 positions agree with TRBD2. Germline V gene lookup returns CDR1 DFQATT and CDR2 SNEGSKA (reference sequence). This CDR3 contains 17 residues. Trimming cost V 1 base and J 0 bases; bases outside gene matches: 9. CDR3 loop: CSARVPAGDHSTDTQYF. The CDR3 region has the DNA TGCAGTGCTAGAGTTCCAGCGGGGGATCATAGCACAGATACGCAGTATTTT.

In its sample, this clonotype was seen a few times. V gene TRBV6-2 or TRBV6-3 combines with J gene TRBJ2-1; the match to TRBD2 covers 10 bases. CDR3 size: 16 residues. V shed 8 bases and J 8 bases; nucleotides not matched to a gene: 15. Germline V CDR1 and CDR2: MNHEY, SVGEGT. The CDR3 protein is CASGEREGLGGDEQFF. The CDR3 nucleotides read TGTGCCAGCGGGGAGCGGGAGGGCCTAGGTGGCGATGAGCAGTTCTTC.

This clonotype was counted a few times. V gene TRBV24-1 combines with J gene TRBJ1-3; D unclear. The CDR3 spans 15 residues. Trimming stripped 2 bases from V and 0 bases from J, with 7 bases between. Germline CDR1 and CDR2: KGHDR and SFDVKD. The CDR3 DNA follows: TGTGCCACCAGTGATTCCCGAACCTCTGGAAACACCATATATTTT. This sequence encodes CATSDSRTSGNTIYF.

This sequence joins TRBV27 and TRBJ1-3, with unresolved D. The CDR3 consists of 11 residues. The V end lost 6 bases, the J end lost 4 bases, and 4 bases lay between the germline ends. The V gene's germline CDR1 is MNHEY and CDR2 SMNVEV (reference sequence). In nucleotides, the CDR3 is TGTGCCAGCAGATGGGGAAACACCATATATTTT. It codes for CASRWGNTIYF.

This clonotype appeared a few times. V usage is TRBV10-3 and J usage is TRBJ1-6; TRBD1 matches at 7 bases. The CDR3 runs to 16 residues. J gave up 7 bases and V 0 bases, and 6 bases lay outside the gene matches. CDR1 ENHRY and CDR2 SYGVKD come from the germline V gene. The CDR3, as DNA: TGTGCCATCAGTGAGTCGTCCGCAGGGGGGAATTCACCCCTCCACTTT. Translated, it gives CAISESSAGGNSPLHF.

The table lists this clonotype with a few counts. The chain recombines TRBV29-1 with TRBJ1-2; D call uncertain. The CDR3 runs to 13 residues. Per the germline V gene, CDR1 is SQVTM and CDR2 is ANQGSEA. V dropped 5 bases and J dropped 6 bases, with 16 bases sitting between them. As DNA, the CDR3 is TGCAGCGTTCCCCGATCCGCGGGGAATGGCTACACCTTC. Protein sequence: CSVPRSAGNGYTF.

This clonotype was counted between two and nine times. The genes are TRBV20-1 and TRBJ2-7; D gene uncertain. The germline V gene encodes CDR1 DFQATT and CDR2 SNEGSKA (reference sequence). Trimming stripped 3 bases from V and 7 bases from J, with 7 bases between. The CDR3 has 10 amino acids. The CDR3 nucleotides read TGCAGTGCTAGCGTTCGGGAGCAGTACTTC. Protein sequence: CSASVREQYF.